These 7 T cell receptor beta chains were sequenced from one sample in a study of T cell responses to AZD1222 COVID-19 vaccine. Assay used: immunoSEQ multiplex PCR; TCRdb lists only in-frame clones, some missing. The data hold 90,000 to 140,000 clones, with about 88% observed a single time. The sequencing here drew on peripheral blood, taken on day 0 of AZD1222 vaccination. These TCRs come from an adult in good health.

CDR3 region: CAMSGRPSYEQYF. CDR3 coding DNA: TGTGCCATGTCGGGGAGGCCCTCCTACGAGCAGTACTTC. This chain joins TRBV28 and TRBJ2-7; D possibly corresponds to TRBD2 (6 bases). The CDR3 totals 13 residues. Trimming pared 10 bases from V and 0 bases from J, leaving 13 bases between. The germline V gene has CDR1 MDHEN and CDR2 SYDVKM. Full variable domain (outside the CDR3, taken from reference TRBV28 and TRBJ2-7): DVKVTQSSRYLVKRTGEKVFLECVQDMDHENMFWYRQDPGLGLRLIYFSYDVKMKEKGDIPEGYSVSREKKERFSLILESASTNQTSMYLCAMSGRPSYEQYFGPGTRLTVT.

CDR3 residues: CASGRGTNSPLHF. The CDR3 bases are TGTGCCAGCGGGAGGGGGACCAATTCACCCCTCCACTTT. The chain combines TRBV6-5 with TRBJ1-6; D might be TRBD1 (6 bases). Germline V gene sequence: CDR1 MNHEY, CDR2 SVGAGI. CDR3 length: 13 residues. Trimming shortened V by 8 bases and J by 7 bases, and 12 bases separated the two germline ends.

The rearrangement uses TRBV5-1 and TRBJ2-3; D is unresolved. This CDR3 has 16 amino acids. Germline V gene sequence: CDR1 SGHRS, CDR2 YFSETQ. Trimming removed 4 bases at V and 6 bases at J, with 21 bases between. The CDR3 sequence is CASSPWTQPLRDTQYF. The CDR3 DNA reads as TGCGCCAGCAGCCCGTGGACCCAGCCCCTACGGGATACGCAGTATTTT. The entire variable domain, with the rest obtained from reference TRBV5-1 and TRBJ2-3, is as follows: KAGVTQTPRYLIKTRGQQVTLSCSPISGHRSVSWYQQTPGQGLQFLFEYFSETQRNKGNFPGRFSGRQFSNSRSEMNVSTLELGDSALYLCASSPWTQPLRDTQYFGPGTRLTVL.

The CDR3 nucleotides are TGTGCCAGCAGTTACTCGACGGCCGAACCGAGCGGGGAGCTGTTTTTT. Protein product: CASSYSTAEPSGELFF. The chain uses TRBV6-2 or TRBV6-3 and TRBJ2-2; D ambiguous. CDR3 size: 16 residues. Germline loops: CDR1 MNHEY, CDR2 SVGEGT. Trimming removed 0 bases from V and 7 bases from J, with 15 bases in between.

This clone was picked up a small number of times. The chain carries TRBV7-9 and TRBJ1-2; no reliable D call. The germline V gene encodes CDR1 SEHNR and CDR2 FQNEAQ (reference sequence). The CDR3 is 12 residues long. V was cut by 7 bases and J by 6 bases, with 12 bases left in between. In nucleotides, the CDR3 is TGTGCCAGCACCCTGGACTGGAATGGCTACACCTTC. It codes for CASTLDWNGYTF. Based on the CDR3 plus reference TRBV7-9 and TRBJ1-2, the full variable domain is DTGVSQNPRHKITKRGQNVTFRCDPISEHNRLYWYRQTLGQGPEFLTYFQNEAQLEKSRLLSDRFSAERPKGSFSTLEIQRTEQGDSAMYLCASTLDWNGYTFGSGTRLTVV.

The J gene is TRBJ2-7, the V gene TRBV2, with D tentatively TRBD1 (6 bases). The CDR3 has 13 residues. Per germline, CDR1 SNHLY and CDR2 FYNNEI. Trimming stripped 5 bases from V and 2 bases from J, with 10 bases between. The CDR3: CASSRDMAYEQYF. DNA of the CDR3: TGTGCCAGCAGTCGGGACATGGCCTACGAGCAGTACTTC. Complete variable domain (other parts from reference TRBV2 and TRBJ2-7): EPEVTQTPSHQVTQMGQEVILRCVPISNHLYFYWYRQILGQKVEFLVSFYNNEISEKSEIFDDQFSVERPDGSNFTLKIRSTKLEDSAMYFCASSRDMAYEQYFGPGTRLTVT.

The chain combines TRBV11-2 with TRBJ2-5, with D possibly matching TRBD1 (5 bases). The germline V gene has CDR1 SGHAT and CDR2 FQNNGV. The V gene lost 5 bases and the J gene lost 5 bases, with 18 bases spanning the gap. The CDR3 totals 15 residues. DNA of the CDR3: TGTGCCAGCAGCATCGACAGCTCGTTTAGGGAGACCCAGTACTTC. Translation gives CASSIDSSFRETQYF.